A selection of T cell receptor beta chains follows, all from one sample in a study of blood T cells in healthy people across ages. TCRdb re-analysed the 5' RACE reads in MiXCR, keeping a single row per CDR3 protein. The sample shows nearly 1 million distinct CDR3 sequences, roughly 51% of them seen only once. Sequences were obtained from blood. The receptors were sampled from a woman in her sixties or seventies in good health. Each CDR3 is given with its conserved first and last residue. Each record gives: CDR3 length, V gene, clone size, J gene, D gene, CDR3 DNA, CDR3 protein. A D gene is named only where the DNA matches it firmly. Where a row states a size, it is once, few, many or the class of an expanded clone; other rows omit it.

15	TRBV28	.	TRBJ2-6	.	TGTGCCAGCAGGGTGGGGTCAACTGGGGCCAACGTCCTGACTTTC	CASRVGSTGANVLTF
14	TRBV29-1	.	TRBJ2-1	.	TGCAGCGTTGGTCAGGGAACAGATCCAAATGAGCAGTTCTTC	CSVGQGTDPNEQFF
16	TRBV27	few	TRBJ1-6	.	TGTGCCAGCACTTCGAGGGGGGCAGGAAGAAATTCACCCCTCCACTTT	CASTSRGAGRNSPLHF
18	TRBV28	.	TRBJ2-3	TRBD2	TGTGCCAGCAGCCTTGGACTCACTAGCGGGAGTTTCCCAGATACGCAGTATTTT	CASSLGLTSGSFPDTQYF
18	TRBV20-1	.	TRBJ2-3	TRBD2	TGCAGTGCTAGAGGAAACGGCAGGACTAGAGGAGGCACAGATACGCAGTATTTT	CSARGNGRTRGGTDTQYF
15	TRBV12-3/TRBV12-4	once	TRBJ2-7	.	TGTGCCAGCAGTCCGCGAGCGGTCCCCTCCTACGAGCAGTACTTC	CASSPRAVPSYEQYF
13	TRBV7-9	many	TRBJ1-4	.	TGTGCCAGCAGCCCGTCGGGGGGCGAAAAACTGTTTTTT	CASSPSGGEKLFF
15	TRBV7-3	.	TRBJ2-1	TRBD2	TGTGCCAGCAGGTTAACGGGGGGGGCCGGCGATGAGCAGTTCTTC	CASRLTGGAGDEQFF
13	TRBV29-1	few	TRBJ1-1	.	TGCAGCGTTGAGGTGAGGGCAAACACTGAAGCTTTCTTT	CSVEVRANTEAFF
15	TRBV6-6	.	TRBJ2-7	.	TGTGCCAGCAGTTACTCGAGTGGGCGGAGGGCCAACCAGTACTTC	CASSYSSGRRANQYF
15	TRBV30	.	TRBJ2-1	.	TGTGCCTGGAGTACAGGACAGTTTTCCTACAATGAGCAGTTCTTC	CAWSTGQFSYNEQFF
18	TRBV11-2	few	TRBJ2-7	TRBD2	TGTGCCAGCAGCTTTTCCACAAGACTAGCGGGAGCCTCCTACGAGCAGTACTTC	CASSFSTRLAGASYEQYF
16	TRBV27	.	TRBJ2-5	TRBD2	TGTGCCACCAGTCCCGGGGCTAGCGGTTACGAAGAGACCCAGTACTTC	CATSPGASGYEETQYF
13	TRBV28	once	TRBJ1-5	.	TGTGCCACCATGGGGGCTAGAAATCAGCCCCGGCATTTT	CATMGARNQPRHF
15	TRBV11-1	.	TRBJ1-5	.	TGTGCCAGCAGCTTTGGTTCGGGGCCGGATCAGCCCCAGCATTTT	CASSFGSGPDQPQHF
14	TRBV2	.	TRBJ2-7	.	TGTGCCAGCAGGGTGGGAGTAGGAGGCTACGAGCAGTACTTC	CASRVGVGGYEQYF
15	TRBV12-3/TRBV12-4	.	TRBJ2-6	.	TGTGCCAGCAGTTTAGATTACTCTGGGGCCAACGTCCTGACTTTC	CASSLDYSGANVLTF
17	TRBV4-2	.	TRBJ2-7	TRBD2	TGTGCCAGCAGCCAAGATTGGCTACGGGAGGGCACTTACGAGCAGTACTTC	CASSQDWLREGTYEQYF
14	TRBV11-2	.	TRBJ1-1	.	TGTGCCAGCAGCGTCAACCAGGGAAGCACTGAAGCTTTCTTT	CASSVNQGSTEAFF
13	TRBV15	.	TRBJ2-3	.	TGTGCCACCAGCCGGGGGAGTTCCGATACGCAGTATTTT	CATSRGSSDTQYF
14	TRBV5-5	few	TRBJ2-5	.	TGTGCCAGCAGCCCAACTTCGTCGGGGGAGACCCAGTACTTC	CASSPTSSGETQYF
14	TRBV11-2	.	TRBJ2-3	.	TGTGCCAGCAGCCTACAGGGTTGGGAAAATACGCAGTATTTT	CASSLQGWENTQYF
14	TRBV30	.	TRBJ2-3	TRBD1	TGTGCCTGGATGGTAGGGACAGGCTTCTTTGGGCAGTATTTT	CAWMVGTGFFGQYF
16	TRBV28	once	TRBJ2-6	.	TGTGCCAGCAGTTTAGTCGGCAGGACTGGGGCCAACGCCCTGACTTTC	CASSLVGRTGANALTF
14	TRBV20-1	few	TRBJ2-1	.	TGCAGTGCTAGAGATCAACAGGGATACAATGAGCAGTTCTTC	CSARDQQGYNEQFF
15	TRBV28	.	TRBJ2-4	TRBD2	TGTGCCAGCAGTGCTAGCGGCGGGGCCAAAAACATTCAGTACTTC	CASSASGGAKNIQYF
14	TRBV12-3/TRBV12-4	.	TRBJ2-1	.	TGTGCCAGCAGTTTGGCCACCCACGGCTATGAGCAGTTCTTC	CASSLATHGYEQFF
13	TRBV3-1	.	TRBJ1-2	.	TGTGCCAGCAGCCAAGAGAACGGGCTGGGCTACACCTTC	CASSQENGLGYTF
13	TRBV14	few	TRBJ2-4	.	TGTGCCAGCAGCCTCAGGGGAGAAAACATTCAGTACTTC	CASSLRGENIQYF
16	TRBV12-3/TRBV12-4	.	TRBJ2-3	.	TGTGCCAGCAGATACAGGGGAGGTCCAACTTCGGATACGCAGTATTTT	CASRYRGGPTSDTQYF
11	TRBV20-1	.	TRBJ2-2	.	TGCAGTGCTAGGCCGGGACGCAAGCTGTTTTTT	CSARPGRKLFF
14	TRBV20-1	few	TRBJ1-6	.	TGCAGTGCTAGAGCGCCAGCCTATAATTCACCCCTCCACTTT	CSARAPAYNSPLHF